Sequencing of this T cell receptor beta chain was carried out in a study of blood T cells in healthy people across ages. Study overall: Every two T cells gave about one barcoded beta molecule via template switching.

For the second PCR, which ran for about 7 to 11 cycles, a sample-barcoded 5' primer and a J-beta primer mix were used. TCRdb redid the calling of the 5' RACE reads with MiXCR, one entry per CDR3 protein. The data hold under 800,000 distinct CDR3 sequences, with 43% observed a single time. The CDR3 length is 13 residues. Trimming cost V 5 bases and J 0 bases, with 10 bases left between them. Germline CDR1 is DFQATT and CDR2 is SNEGSKA (reference sequence). The source is a woman aged 60-70 years in good health. The sample comprised blood. V is TRBV20-1 and J is TRBJ1-1; no reliable D call. This chain's CDR3 is CSAGVAVNTEAFF. The CDR3, as DNA: TGCAGTGCTGGAGTCGCAGTGAACACTGAAGCTTTCTTT.